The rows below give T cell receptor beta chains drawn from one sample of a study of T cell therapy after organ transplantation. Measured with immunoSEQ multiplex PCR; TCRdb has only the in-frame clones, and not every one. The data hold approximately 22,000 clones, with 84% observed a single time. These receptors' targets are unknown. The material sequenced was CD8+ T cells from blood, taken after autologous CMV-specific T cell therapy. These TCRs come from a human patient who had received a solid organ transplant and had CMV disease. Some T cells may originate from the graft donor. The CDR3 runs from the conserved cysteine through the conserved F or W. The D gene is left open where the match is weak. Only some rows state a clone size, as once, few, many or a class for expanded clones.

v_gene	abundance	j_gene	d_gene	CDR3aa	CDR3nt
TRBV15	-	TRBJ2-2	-	CATSRDTDTRGELFF	TGTGCCACCAGCAGAGACACGGACACGAGGGGGGAGCTGTTTTTT
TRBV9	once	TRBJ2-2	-	CASSVLRENTGELFF	TGTGCCAGCAGCGTATTAAGGGAGAACACCGGGGAGCTGTTTTTT
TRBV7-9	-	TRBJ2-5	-	CASSLTGLLQETQYF	TGTGCCAGCAGCTTGACAGGACTTCTTCAAGAGACCCAGTACTTC
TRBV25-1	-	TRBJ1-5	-	CASPSGRGDNSNQPQHF	TGTGCCAGCCCCTCGGGGAGGGGCGATAATAGCAATCAGCCCCAGCATTTT
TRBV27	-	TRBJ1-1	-	CASSLSLPTEAFF	TGTGCCAGCAGTTTATCCCTGCCCACTGAAGCTTTCTTT
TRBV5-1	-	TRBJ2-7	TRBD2	CASSLVAGGVYEQYF	TGCGCCAGCAGCTTGGTGGCGGGAGGGGTCTACGAGCAGTACTTC
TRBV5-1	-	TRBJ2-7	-	CASSLYEQYF	TGCGCCAGCAGCCTCTACGAGCAGTACTTC
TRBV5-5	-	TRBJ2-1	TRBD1	CASSPGTGGGNEQFF	TGTGCCAGCAGCCCCGGGACAGGGGGTGGCAATGAGCAGTTCTTC
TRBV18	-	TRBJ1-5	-	CASSPREVGLNQPQHF	TGTGCCAGCTCACCACGGGAAGTCGGGCTCAATCAGCCCCAGCATTTT
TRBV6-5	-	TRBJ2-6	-	CASSYSSGANVLTF	TGTGCCAGCAGTTACAGCTCTGGGGCCAACGTCCTGACTTTC
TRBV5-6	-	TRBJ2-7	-	CASSSGWVLSYEQYF	TGTGCCAGCAGCTCGGGTTGGGTGCTTTCCTACGAGCAGTACTTC
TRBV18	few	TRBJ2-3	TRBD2	CASFMGGRDTQYF	TGTGCCAGCTTCATGGGAGGGCGAGATACGCAGTATTTT
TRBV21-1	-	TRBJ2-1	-	CASSNHRRGPQFF	TGTGCCAGCAGCAATCATCGACGCGGACCACAGTTCTTC
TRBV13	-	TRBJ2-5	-	CASSLVGSGSSGETQYF	TGTGCCAGCAGCTTAGTGGGGTCCGGGTCTTCCGGAGAGACCCAGTACTTC
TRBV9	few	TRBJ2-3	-	CASSVERWGPDTQYF	TGTGCCAGCAGCGTAGAGAGATGGGGTCCAGATACGCAGTATTTT
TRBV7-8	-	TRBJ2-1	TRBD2	CASSLLIAGDNEQFF	TGTGCCAGCAGCTTACTTATAGCGGGAGATAATGAGCAGTTCTTC
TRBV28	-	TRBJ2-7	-	CASSLFGLSSYEQYF	TGTGCCAGCAGTTTATTTGGACTCTCCTCCTACGAGCAGTACTTC
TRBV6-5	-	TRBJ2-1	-	CASSYKDTSFNEQFF	TGTGCCAGCAGTTACAAGGACACAAGCTTTAATGAGCAGTTCTTC
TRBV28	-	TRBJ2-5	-	CASGGRDWRGETQYF	TGTGCCAGCGGCGGAAGAGACTGGAGGGGAGAGACCCAGTACTTC
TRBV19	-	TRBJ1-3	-	CASSISDFSGNTIYF	TGTGCCAGTAGTATCTCGGACTTTTCTGGAAACACCATATATTTT
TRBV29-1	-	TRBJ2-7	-	CSVETRGRYEQYF	TGCAGCGTCGAAACGAGGGGGAGGTACGAGCAGTACTTC
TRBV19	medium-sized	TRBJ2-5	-	CASSPEGDRYQETQYF	TGTGCCAGTAGCCCTGAGGGGGATCGGTATCAAGAGACCCAGTACTTC
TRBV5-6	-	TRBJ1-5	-	CASSLEAGLGSNQPQHF	TGTGCCAGCAGCTTGGAAGCGGGGTTAGGGAGCAATCAGCCCCAGCATTTT
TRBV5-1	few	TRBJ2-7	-	CASRLMGLSSYEQYF	TGCGCCAGCAGGTTGATGGGCCTGAGCTCCTACGAGCAGTACTTC
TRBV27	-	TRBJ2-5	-	CASSALGGAKTQYF	TGTGCCAGCAGTGCCCTCGGGGGCGCAAAGACCCAGTACTTC
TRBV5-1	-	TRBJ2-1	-	CASSWDSVLQFF	TGCGCCAGCAGCTGGGACTCCGTGTTGCAGTTCTTC
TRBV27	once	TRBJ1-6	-	CASSGLGDSPLHF	TGTGCCAGCAGCGGACTGGGGGATTCACCCCTCCACTTT
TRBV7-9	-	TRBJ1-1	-	CASSLYVNTEAFF	TGTGCCAGCAGCTTATATGTGAACACTGAAGCTTTCTTT
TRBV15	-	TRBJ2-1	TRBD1	CATSRAGTGLYNEQFF	TGTGCCACCAGCAGAGCCGGGACAGGGCTCTACAATGAGCAGTTCTTC
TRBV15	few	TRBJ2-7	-	CATSYSLLGYEQYF	TGTGCCACCAGCTACTCTCTTTTGGGCTACGAGCAGTACTTC
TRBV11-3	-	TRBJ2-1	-	CASSLSGGLRGLHSYNEQFF	TGTGCCAGCAGCTTATCGGGGGGCCTCCGGGGGCTCCACTCCTACAATGAGCAGTTCTTC
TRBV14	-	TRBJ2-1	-	CASSQWLTNEQFF	TGTGCCAGCAGCCAATGGTTAACTAATGAGCAGTTCTTC
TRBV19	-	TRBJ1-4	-	CASRNGNEKLFF	TGTGCCAGTAGGAACGGAAATGAAAAACTGTTTTTT
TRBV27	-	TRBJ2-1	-	CASSFISSWNEQFF	TGTGCCAGCAGTTTTATATCTAGCTGGAATGAGCAGTTCTTC
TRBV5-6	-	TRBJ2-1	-	CASSPSGGREQFF	TGTGCCAGCAGCCCGTCCGGGGGGCGGGAGCAGTTCTTC
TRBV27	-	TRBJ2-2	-	CASSFGTHRPNTGELFF	TGTGCCAGCAGTTTCGGGACTCACCGTCCGAACACCGGGGAGCTGTTTTTT
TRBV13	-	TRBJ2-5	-	CASSSGTDEETQYF	TGTGCCAGCAGCTCAGGGACCGACGAAGAGACCCAGTACTTC
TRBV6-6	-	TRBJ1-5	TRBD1	CASSASGTGIQPQHF	TGTGCCAGCAGTGCTAGCGGGACAGGGATTCAGCCCCAGCATTTT
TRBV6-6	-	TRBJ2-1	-	CASSYQRGGDEQFF	TGTGCCAGCAGTTACCAACGGGGCGGGGATGAGCAGTTCTTC
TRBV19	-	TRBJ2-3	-	CASSILQGIPHTDTQYF	TGTGCCAGTAGTATCCTTCAAGGGATTCCCCACACAGATACGCAGTATTTT
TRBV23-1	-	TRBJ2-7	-	CASSQYSPRYSYEQYF	TGCGCCAGCAGTCAATACTCCCCCCGGTACTCCTACGAGCAGTACTTC
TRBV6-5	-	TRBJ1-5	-	CASSPKQGIPPQHF	TGTGCCAGCAGTCCGAAACAGGGTATACCGCCCCAGCATTTT
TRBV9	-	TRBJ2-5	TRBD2	CASSPGLAGGETQYF	TGTGCCAGCAGCCCTGGACTAGCGGGGGGTGAGACCCAGTACTTC
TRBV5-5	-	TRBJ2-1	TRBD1	CASSPGEGQGIWYNEQFF	TGTGCCAGCAGCCCTGGCGAGGGACAGGGGATCTGGTACAATGAGCAGTTCTTC
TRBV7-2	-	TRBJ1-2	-	CASRNKNGYTF	TGTGCCAGCAGGAACAAGAATGGCTACACCTTC
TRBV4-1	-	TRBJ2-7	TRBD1	CASSQGQGPTYEQYF	TGCGCCAGCAGCCAAGGACAGGGGCCAACCTACGAGCAGTACTTC
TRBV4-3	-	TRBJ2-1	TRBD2	CASRSAGGREEVEQFF	TGCGCCAGCAGAAGTGCGGGCGGTCGGGAGGAGGTTGAGCAGTTCTTC
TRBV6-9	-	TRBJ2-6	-	CASSFKLRASGNSGANVLTF	TGTGCCAGCAGTTTCAAACTCCGGGCCTCGGGAAACTCTGGGGCCAACGTCCTGACTTTC
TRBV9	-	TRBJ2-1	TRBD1	CASSDGDSSYNEQFF	TGTGCCAGCAGCGACGGGGACAGCTCCTACAATGAGCAGTTCTTC
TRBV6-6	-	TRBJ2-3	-	CASSIRQFTDTQYF	TGTGCCAGCAGCATCCGGCAGTTCACAGATACGCAGTATTTT
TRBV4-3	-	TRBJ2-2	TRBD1	CASSQETGPGELFF	TGCGCCAGCAGCCAAGAGACAGGGCCCGGGGAGCTGTTTTTT
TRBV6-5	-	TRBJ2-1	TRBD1	CASSYSTGSSYNEQFF	TGTGCCAGCAGTTACTCGACAGGGAGCTCCTACAATGAGCAGTTCTTC
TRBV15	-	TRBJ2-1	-	CATSSGTYLTNEQFF	TGTGCCACCAGCAGCGGGACATACCTGACCAATGAGCAGTTCTTC